This TCR beta chain is from a study of blood T cells in healthy people across ages. Regarding this clonotype: The antigen remains undetermined.

The use of a sample-barcoded 5' primer and a J-beta primer mix characterized a second PCR of about 7 to 12 cycles. TCRdb used MiXCR to reprocess the 5' RACE reads, holding one entry per CDR3 protein. The sample records 750,000 to 950,000 distinct CDR3 sequences, about 53% being singletons. Overall study findings and caveats: The study found more naive CD4+ cells and higher diversity in long-lived than aged donors. TCR beta diversity, measured per million T cells, fell in a roughly linear way with age.

The sequence was obtained from a man older than 75 in good health. Material: blood.

The CDR3 coding sequence is TGTGCCAGCAGCTTAACCAGGTTAAACATTCAGTACTTC. Translation gives CASSLTRLNIQYF. The V gene is TRBV7-3, the J gene TRBJ2-4, with no clear D. Trimming took 0 bases from V and 6 from J, leaving 6 bases between them. CDR3 length: 13 residues. Germline CDR1 and CDR2: SGHTA and FQGTGA.